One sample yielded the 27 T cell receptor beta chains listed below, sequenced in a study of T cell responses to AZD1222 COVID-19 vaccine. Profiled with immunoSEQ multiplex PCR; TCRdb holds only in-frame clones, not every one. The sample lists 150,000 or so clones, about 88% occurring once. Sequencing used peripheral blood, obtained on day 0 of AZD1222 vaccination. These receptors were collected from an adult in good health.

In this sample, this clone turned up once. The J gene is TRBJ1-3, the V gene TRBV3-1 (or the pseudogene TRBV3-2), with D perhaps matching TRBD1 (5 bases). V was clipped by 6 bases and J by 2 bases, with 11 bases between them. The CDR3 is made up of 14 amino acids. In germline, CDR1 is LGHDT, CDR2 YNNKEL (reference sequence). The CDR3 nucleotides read TGTGCCAGCAGGCTCCAGGGCGCTGGAAACACCATATATTTT. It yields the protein CASRLQGAGNTIYF.

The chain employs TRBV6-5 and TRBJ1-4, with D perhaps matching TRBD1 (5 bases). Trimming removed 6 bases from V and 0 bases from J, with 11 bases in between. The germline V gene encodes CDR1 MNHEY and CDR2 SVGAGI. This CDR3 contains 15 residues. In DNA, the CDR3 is TGTGCCAGCAGGTCCGGGACCACAACTAATGAAAAACTGTTTTTT. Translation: CASRSGTTTNEKLFF.

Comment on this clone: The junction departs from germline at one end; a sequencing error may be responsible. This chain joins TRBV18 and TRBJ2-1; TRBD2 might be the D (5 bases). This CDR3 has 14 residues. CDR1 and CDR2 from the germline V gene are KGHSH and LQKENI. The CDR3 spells CASSPKTTYNDQFF. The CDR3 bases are TGTGCCAGCTCACCTAAGACTACCTACAATGATCAGTTCTTC.

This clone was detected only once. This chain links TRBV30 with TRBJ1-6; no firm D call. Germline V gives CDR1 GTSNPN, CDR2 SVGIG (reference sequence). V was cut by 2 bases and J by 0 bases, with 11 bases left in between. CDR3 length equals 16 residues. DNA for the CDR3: TGTGCCTGGAGTCCTTCGAGGACCTCCTATAATTCACCCCTCCACTTT. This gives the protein CAWSPSRTSYNSPLHF.

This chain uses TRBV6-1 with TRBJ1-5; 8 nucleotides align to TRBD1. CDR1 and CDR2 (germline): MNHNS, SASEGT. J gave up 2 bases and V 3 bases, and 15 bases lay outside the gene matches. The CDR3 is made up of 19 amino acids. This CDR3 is CASSDPGTGFVRGNQPQHF. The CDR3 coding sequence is TGTGCCAGCAGTGATCCCGGGACAGGCTTCGTTCGAGGCAATCAGCCCCAGCATTTT.

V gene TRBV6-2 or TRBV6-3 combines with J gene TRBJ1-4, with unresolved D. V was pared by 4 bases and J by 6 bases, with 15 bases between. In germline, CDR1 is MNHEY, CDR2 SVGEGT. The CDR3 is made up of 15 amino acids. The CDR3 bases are TGTGCCAGCAGTTCCCAACGGGCCTATTATGAAAAACTGTTTTTT. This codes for CASSSQRAYYEKLFF.

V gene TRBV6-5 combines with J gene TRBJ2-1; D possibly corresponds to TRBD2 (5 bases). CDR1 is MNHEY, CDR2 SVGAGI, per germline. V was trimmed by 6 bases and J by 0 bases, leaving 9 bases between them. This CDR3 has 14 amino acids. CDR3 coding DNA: TGTGCCAGCAGACTAGAATACTCCTACAATGAGCAGTTCTTC. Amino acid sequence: CASRLEYSYNEQFF.

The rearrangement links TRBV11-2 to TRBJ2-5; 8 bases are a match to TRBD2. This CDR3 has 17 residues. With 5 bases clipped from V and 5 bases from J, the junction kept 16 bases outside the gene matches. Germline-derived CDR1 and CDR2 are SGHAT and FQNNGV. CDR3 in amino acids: CASSPPGTSSGRETQYF. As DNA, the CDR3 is TGTGCCAGCAGCCCCCCCGGGACTAGTTCGGGACGGGAGACCCAGTACTTC.

As DNA, the CDR3 is TGTGCCAGCAGCTTTGGGACAGGGGTTCAGCCCCAGCATTTT. Its protein is CASSFGTGVQPQHF. The chain couples TRBV13 to TRBJ1-5, with 10 bases fitting TRBD1. V gave up 3 bases and J gave up 6 bases; unmatched junction bases: 2. The CDR3 contains 14 residues. CDR1 and CDR2 from the germline V gene are PRHDT and FYEKMQ (reference sequence). The whole variable domain, remainder taken from reference TRBV13 and TRBJ1-5, is AAGVIQSPRHLIKEKRETATLKCYPIPRHDTVYWYQQGPGQDPQFLISFYEKMQSDKGSIPDRFSAQQFSDYHSELNMSSLELGDSALYFCASSFGTGVQPQHFGDGTRLSIL.

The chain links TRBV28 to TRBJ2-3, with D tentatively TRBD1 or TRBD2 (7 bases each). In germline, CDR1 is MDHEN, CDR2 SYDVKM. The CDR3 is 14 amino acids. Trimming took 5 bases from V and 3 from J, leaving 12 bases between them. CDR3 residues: CASSAGGGTDTQYF. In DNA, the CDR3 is TGTGCCAGCAGTGCAGGGGGGGGGACAGATACGCAGTATTTT.

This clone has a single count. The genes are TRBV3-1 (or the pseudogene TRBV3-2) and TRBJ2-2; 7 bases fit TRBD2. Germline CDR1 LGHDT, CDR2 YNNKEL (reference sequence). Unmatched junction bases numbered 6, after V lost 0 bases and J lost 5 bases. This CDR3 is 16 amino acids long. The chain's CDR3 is CASSQERQGGTGELFF. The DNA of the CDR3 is TGTGCCAGCAGCCAAGAACGCCAGGGAGGGACCGGGGAGCTGTTTTTT.

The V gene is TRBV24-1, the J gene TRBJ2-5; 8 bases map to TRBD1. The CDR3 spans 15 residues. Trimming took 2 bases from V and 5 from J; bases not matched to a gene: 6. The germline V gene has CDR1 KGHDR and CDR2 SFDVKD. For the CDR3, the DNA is TGTGCCACCAGTGATTGGGCAGGGGGCGAGGAGACCCAGTACTTC. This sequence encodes CATSDWAGGEETQYF.

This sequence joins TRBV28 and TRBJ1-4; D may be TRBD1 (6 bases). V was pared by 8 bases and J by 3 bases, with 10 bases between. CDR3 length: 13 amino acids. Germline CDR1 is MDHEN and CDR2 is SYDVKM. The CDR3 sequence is CASLDRSNEKLFF. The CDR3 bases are TGTGCCAGCCTTGACAGGTCTAATGAAAAACTGTTTTTT.

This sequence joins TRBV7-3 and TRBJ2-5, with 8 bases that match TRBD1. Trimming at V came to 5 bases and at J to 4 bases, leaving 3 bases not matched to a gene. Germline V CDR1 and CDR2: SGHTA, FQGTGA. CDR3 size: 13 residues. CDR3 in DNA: TGTGCCAGCAGCCCCGGGACAGGAGAGACCCAGTACTTC. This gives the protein CASSPGTGETQYF.

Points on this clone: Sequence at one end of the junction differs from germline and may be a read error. This chain's CDR3 is CASSQGTETHF. CDR3 nucleotides: TGTGCCAGCTCACAGGGGACAGAGACGCACTTC. J is TRBJ1-2 and V is TRBV18; the match to TRBD1 covers 7 bases. The CDR3 is 11 amino acids. Germline CDR1 KGHSH, CDR2 LQKENI.

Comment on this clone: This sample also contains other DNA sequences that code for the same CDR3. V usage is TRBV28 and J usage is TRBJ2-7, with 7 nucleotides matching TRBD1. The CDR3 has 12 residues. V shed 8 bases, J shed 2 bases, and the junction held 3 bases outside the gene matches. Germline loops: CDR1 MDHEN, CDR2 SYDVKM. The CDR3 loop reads CASRDRAYEQYF. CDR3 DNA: TGTGCCAGCCGGGACAGAGCCTACGAGCAGTACTTC. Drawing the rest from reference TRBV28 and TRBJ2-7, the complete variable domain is DVKVTQSSRYLVKRTGEKVFLECVQDMDHENMFWYRQDPGLGLRLIYFSYDVKMKEKGDIPEGYSVSREKKERFSLILESASTNQTSMYLCASRDRAYEQYFGPGTRLTVT.

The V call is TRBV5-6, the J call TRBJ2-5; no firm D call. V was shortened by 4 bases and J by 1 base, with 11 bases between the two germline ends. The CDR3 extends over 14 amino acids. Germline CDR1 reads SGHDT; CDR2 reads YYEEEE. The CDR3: CASSSDWFQETQYF. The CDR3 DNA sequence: TGTGCCAGCAGCAGCGACTGGTTCCAAGAGACCCAGTACTTC.

CDR3 nucleotide sequence: TGTGCCTCGGGCACAGGGCATTATGGCTACACCTTC. Its protein product is CASGTGHYGYTF. The V call is TRBV19, the J call TRBJ1-2; D might be TRBD1 (6 bases). The CDR3 length is 12 residues. The germline V and J ends were trimmed by 11 bases and 5 bases, with 15 bases remaining between them. Germline V lookup: CDR1 LNHDA, CDR2 SQIVND (reference sequence).

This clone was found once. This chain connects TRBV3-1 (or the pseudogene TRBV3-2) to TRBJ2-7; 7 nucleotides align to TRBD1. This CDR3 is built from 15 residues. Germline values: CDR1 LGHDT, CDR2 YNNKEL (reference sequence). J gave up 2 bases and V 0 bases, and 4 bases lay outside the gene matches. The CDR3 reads CASSQDWQGAYEQYF. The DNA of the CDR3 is TGTGCCAGCAGCCAAGATTGGCAGGGGGCCTACGAGCAGTACTTC.

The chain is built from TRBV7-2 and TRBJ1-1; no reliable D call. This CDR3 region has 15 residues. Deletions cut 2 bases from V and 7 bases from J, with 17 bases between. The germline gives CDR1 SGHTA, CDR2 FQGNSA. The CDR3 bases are TGTGCCAGCAGCTTAAGTTCGGGTGGTACGCTTGAAGCTTTCTTT. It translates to CASSLSSGGTLEAFF.

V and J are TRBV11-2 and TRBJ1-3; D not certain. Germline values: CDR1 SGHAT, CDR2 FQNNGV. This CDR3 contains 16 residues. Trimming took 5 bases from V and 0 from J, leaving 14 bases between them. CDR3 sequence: CASSRRDTSSGNTIYF. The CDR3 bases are TGTGCCAGCAGCAGACGAGACACTAGCTCTGGAAACACCATATATTTT.

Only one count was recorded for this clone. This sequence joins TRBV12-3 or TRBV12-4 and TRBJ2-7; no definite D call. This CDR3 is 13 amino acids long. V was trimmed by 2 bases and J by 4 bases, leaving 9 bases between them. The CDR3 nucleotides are TGTGCCAGCAGTTTAATGAGGTTTTACGAGCAGTACTTC. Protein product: CASSLMRFYEQYF.

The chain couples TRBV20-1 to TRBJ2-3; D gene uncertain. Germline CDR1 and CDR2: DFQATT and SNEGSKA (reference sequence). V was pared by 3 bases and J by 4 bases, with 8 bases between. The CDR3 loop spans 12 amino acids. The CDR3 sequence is CSASPPADTQYF. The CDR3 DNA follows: TGCAGTGCTAGTCCCCCAGCAGATACGCAGTATTTT.

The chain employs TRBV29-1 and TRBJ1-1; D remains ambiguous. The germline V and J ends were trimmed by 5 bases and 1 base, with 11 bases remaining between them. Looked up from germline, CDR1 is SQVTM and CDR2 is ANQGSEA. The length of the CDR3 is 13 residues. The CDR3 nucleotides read TGCAGCGTTTGCAGGATTAAGAACACTGAAGCTTTCTTT. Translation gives CSVCRIKNTEAFF.

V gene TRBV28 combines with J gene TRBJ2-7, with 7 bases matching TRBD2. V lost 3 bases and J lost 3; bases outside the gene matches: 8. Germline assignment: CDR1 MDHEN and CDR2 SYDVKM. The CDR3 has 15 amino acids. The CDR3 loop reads CASSFPQRGFYEQYF. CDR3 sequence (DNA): TGTGCCAGCAGTTTCCCCCAGCGGGGATTCTACGAGCAGTACTTC.

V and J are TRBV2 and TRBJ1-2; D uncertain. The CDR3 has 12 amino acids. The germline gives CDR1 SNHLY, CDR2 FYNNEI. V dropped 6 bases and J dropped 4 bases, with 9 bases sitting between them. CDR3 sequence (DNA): TGTGCCAGCAGACAGCGAGGCTATGGCTACACCTTC. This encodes CASRQRGYGYTF.

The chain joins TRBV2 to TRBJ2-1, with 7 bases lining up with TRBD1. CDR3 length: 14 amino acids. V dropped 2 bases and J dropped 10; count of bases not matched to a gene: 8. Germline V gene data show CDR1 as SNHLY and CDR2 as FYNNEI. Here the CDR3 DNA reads TGTGCCAGCAGTGAATTAAGGGGGCGCATCGAGCAGTTCTTC. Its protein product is CASSELRGRIEQFF.